This entry lists 30 T cell receptor beta chains sequenced from one sample in a study of OX40 agonist ivuxolimab in advanced cancers. Profiled with immunoSEQ multiplex PCR; TCRdb holds only in-frame clones, not every one. The table records around 100,000 clones, 91% of them present only once. Sequencing used CD4+ or CD8+ T cells sorted from blood, obtained in a trial of the OX40 agonist ivuxolimab. The origin of the receptors is an adult with an advanced solid tumor such as melanoma, head and neck, liver or kidney cancer.

The chain joins TRBV10-3 to TRBJ1-2; D remains ambiguous. Trimming left V 3 bases short and J 6 bases short, with 11 bases between. This CDR3 spans 13 amino acids. Germline CDR1 ENHRY, CDR2 SYGVKD. The CDR3 spells CAISDGRGHGYTF. The CDR3 nucleotides read TGTGCCATCAGTGATGGCCGTGGCCATGGCTACACCTTC.

The CDR3 DNA reads as TGTGCCAGTAGTATCGCCGCGGCAAGCCCGGTGCAGTACTTC. Amino acid sequence: CASSIAAASPVQYF. V gene TRBV19 combines with J gene TRBJ2-7, with D unclear. The CDR3 runs 14 residues. Deletions cut 3 bases from V and 9 bases from J, with 18 bases between. Per the germline V gene, CDR1 is LNHDA and CDR2 is SQIVND (reference sequence).

This chain uses TRBV6-5 with TRBJ2-3, with a tentative D call TRBD1 (7 bases). The CDR3 contains 12 residues. CDR1 and CDR2 from the germline V gene are MNHEY and SVGAGI. Trimming pared 2 bases from V and 10 bases from J, leaving 10 bases between. DNA for the CDR3: TGTGCCAGCAGTTACCAGGGGGGAGCGCAGTATTTT. Translated, it gives CASSYQGGAQYF.

The chain joins TRBV19 to TRBJ1-5, with TRBD1 as a possible D gene (5 bases). This CDR3 is built from 16 residues. Germline CDR1 LNHDA, CDR2 SQIVND (reference sequence). Trimming took off 8 bases at V and 0 bases at J, with 17 bases between the two ends. CDR3 nucleotides: TGTGCCAGTTCCTCGCAGGGAGTCTATAGCAATCAGCCCCAGCATTTT. Translating it yields CASSSQGVYSNQPQHF.

The gene calls are TRBV15 and TRBJ2-1, with 13 bases that match TRBD2. The CDR3 has 17 residues. Trimming removed 3 bases from V and 4 bases from J; junction bases left unmatched: 6. The germline CDR1 and CDR2 sequences are LNHNV and YYDKDF (reference sequence). In nucleotides, the CDR3 is TGTGCCACCAGCAGGAGTCGGGGACTAGCGGGATACAATGAGCAGTTCTTC. Its protein is CATSRSRGLAGYNEQFF.

The V call is TRBV7-2, the J call TRBJ2-1; 7 bases map to TRBD2. CDR1 and CDR2 (germline): SGHTA, FQGNSA. Trimming cost V 1 base and J 5 bases; bases outside gene matches: 2. This CDR3 contains 14 residues. CDR3 nucleotides: TGTGCCAGCAGCTTAGTAAGCGGGGACAATGAGCAGTTCTTC. This encodes CASSLVSGDNEQFF.

This chain links TRBV28 with TRBJ1-2; D gene ambiguous. The CDR3 loop spans 14 amino acids. V lost 7 bases and J 5 bases, leaving 17 bases between the germline ends. Germline loops: CDR1 MDHEN, CDR2 SYDVKM. CDR3 nucleotides: TGTGCCAGCACCTCGAACGGGGATCGGTATGGCTACACCTTC. This translates into CASTSNGDRYGYTF.

This rearrangement joins TRBV10-1 to TRBJ2-7, with 8 bases fitting TRBD2. V shed 3 bases and J 7 bases; nucleotides not matched to a gene: 8. This CDR3 spans 14 amino acids. From germline, CDR1 is WNHNN and CDR2 SYGVQD (reference sequence). The CDR3 sequence: CASSDPGRASEQYF. The CDR3 DNA reads TGCGCCAGCAGTGATCCCGGGAGGGCATCAGAGCAGTACTTC.

This clone occurred once. The gene calls are TRBV6-5 and TRBJ2-7; D is perhaps TRBD2 (5 bases). The ends were cut back, 9 bases at V and 2 bases at J, with 11 bases in the middle. The germline CDR1 and CDR2 sequences are MNHEY and SVGAGI. The CDR3 runs to 12 residues. CDR3 protein: CASASQTYEQYF. CDR3 nucleotide sequence: TGTGCCAGTGCTAGCCAGACCTACGAGCAGTACTTC.

The chain's CDR3 is CASHLGGQNNEQFF. Written as DNA, the CDR3 is TGTGCCAGCCACCTGGGGGGGCAAAACAATGAGCAGTTCTTC. The chain links TRBV6-1 to TRBJ2-1; possible D gene TRBD2, 7 bases. Germline CDR1 reads MNHNS; CDR2 reads SASEGT. V was shortened by 8 bases and J by 5 bases, with 16 bases between the two germline ends. The CDR3 has 14 amino acids.

This clone was picked up one time. This chain uses TRBV18 with TRBJ2-2; D gene uncertain. V shed 6 bases and J shed 1 base, with 9 bases lying between them. Germline CDR1 KGHSH, CDR2 LQKENI. This CDR3 is built from 14 residues. DNA of the CDR3: TGTGCCAGCTCGACGAACAGGAACACCGGGGAGCTGTTTTTT. Its protein product is CASSTNRNTGELFF. The full variable domain, completed using reference TRBV18 and TRBJ2-2, is NAGVMQNPRHLVRRRGQEARLRCSPMKGHSHVYWYRQLPEEGLKFMVYLQKENIIDESGMPKERFSAEFPKEGPSILRIQQVVRGDSAAYFCASSTNRNTGELFFGEGSRLTVL.

The chain's CDR3 is CASSYYGQGGWFF. In DNA form, the CDR3 reads TGTGCCAGCAGTTATTACGGACAGGGAGGCTGGTTCTTC. The chain joins TRBV6-5 to TRBJ2-1, with TRBD1 identical over 8 bases. The CDR3 is 13 amino acids. Trimming at V came to 3 bases and at J to 15 bases, leaving 10 bases not matched to a gene. The germline gives CDR1 MNHEY, CDR2 SVGAGI.

About this clone: One base away lies a much larger clone, so this may be a sequencing read error. The same CDR3 also results from other DNA sequences found in this sample. The chain employs TRBV18 and TRBJ2-7; D remains ambiguous. The germline V gene has CDR1 KGHSH and CDR2 LQKENI. The CDR3 sequence is 11 residues long. V shed 2 bases and J shed 4 bases, with 3 bases lying between them. CDR3 nucleotides: TGTGCCAGCTCACCAGATTACGAGCAGTACTTC. It is translated as CASSPDYEQYF.

The genes are TRBV7-2 and TRBJ2-5, with 10 bases that match TRBD2. Germline V gene data show CDR1 as SGHTA and CDR2 as FQGNSA. CDR3 size: 15 residues. V shed 5 bases and J 0 bases; nucleotides not matched to a gene: 3. The CDR3 DNA follows: TGTGCCAGCAGCCAAGCGGGAGGGTACCAAGAGACCCAGTACTTC. Translation gives CASSQAGGYQETQYF.

J is TRBJ1-2 and V is TRBV6-5, with TRBD1 matching 9 bases. Germline values: CDR1 MNHEY, CDR2 SVGAGI. The CDR3 has 11 amino acids. Trimming cost V 8 bases and J 6 bases; bases outside gene matches: 1. The DNA for the CDR3 is TGTGCCAGCGACAGGGGGAATGGCTACACCTTC. Residues: CASDRGNGYTF.

This clone appeared once. V usage is TRBV6-5 and J usage is TRBJ1-2; 9 bases agree with TRBD1. J gave up 6 bases and V 5 bases, and 4 bases lay outside the gene matches. There are 13 residues in the CDR3. From germline, CDR1 is MNHEY and CDR2 SVGAGI. The CDR3 DNA is TGTGCCAGCAGTGCCGGGACAGGGCATGGCTACACCTTC. Amino acid sequence: CASSAGTGHGYTF.

The chain carries TRBV9 and TRBJ2-5, with a tentative D call TRBD1 (5 bases). This CDR3 has 17 residues. CDR1 SGDLS and CDR2 YYNGEE come from the germline V gene. Trimming pared 3 bases from V and 5 bases from J, leaving 23 bases between. DNA for the CDR3: TGTGCCAGCAGCGCACGGAACGGCAGGGCTTTTGCGGAGACCCAGTACTTC. Translated: CASSARNGRAFAETQYF. Full variable domain (outside the CDR3, taken from reference TRBV9 and TRBJ2-5): DSGVTQTPKHLITATGQRVTLRCSPRSGDLSVYWYQQSLDQGLQFLIQYYNGEERAKGNILERFSAQQFPDLHSELNLSSLELGDSALYFCASSARNGRAFAETQYFGPGTRLLVL.

The chain links TRBV19 to TRBJ2-2; 9 nucleotides align to TRBD1. Germline V CDR1 and CDR2: LNHDA, SQIVND (reference sequence). This CDR3 spans 16 amino acids. V was clipped by 4 bases and J by 3 bases; unmatched bases: 6. The CDR3 here is CASSKVGQGYTGELFF. The CDR3, as DNA: TGTGCCAGTAGTAAGGTGGGACAGGGTTACACCGGGGAGCTGTTTTTT.

V is TRBV19 and J is TRBJ2-7, with 7 positions matching TRBD1. Germline CDR1 is LNHDA and CDR2 is SQIVND (reference sequence). Germline trimming cut 6 bases from V and 1 base from J; bases unmatched to any gene: 9. This CDR3 has 15 amino acids. CDR3 bases: TGTGCCAGTAGCGGCCCCGGGACAGTTTCCTACGAGCAGTACTTC. Amino acid sequence: CASSGPGTVSYEQYF. The variable domain in full, completed from reference TRBV19 and TRBJ2-7, reads DGGITQSPKYLFRKEGQNVTLSCEQNLNHDAMYWYRQDPGQGLRLIYYSQIVNDFQKGDIAEGYSVSREKKESFPLTVTSAQKNPTAFYLCASSGPGTVSYEQYFGPGTRLTVT.

The rearrangement uses TRBV6-1 and TRBJ2-7; the D is unclear. The length of the CDR3 is 13 residues. Germline assignment: CDR1 MNHNS and CDR2 SASEGT. Between the trimmed V and J ends, which lost 4 bases and 2 bases, there was a span of 9 bases. CDR3 nucleotides: TGTGCCAGCAGTGTTTCCATTACCTACGAGCAGTACTTC. Translating gives CASSVSITYEQYF.

J is TRBJ2-1 and V is TRBV18; 8 bases agree with TRBD2. Looked up from germline, CDR1 is KGHSH and CDR2 is LQKENI. Losses at the gene ends were 1 base for V and 8 bases for J; bases not matched to a gene: 7. This CDR3 region has 15 residues. This CDR3 is CASSPLAGQRDEQFF. Here the CDR3 DNA reads TGTGCCAGCTCACCACTAGCGGGACAACGGGATGAGCAGTTCTTC.

The V and J genes are TRBV7-6 and TRBJ1-1; a weak D match, TRBD1 (5 bases). Germline CDR1 SGHVS, CDR2 FNYEAQ. The CDR3 is 19 residues long. The V end lost 2 bases, the J end lost 0 bases, and 22 bases lay between the germline ends. The CDR3 is CASSLNSWGGTGLNTEAFF. The CDR3 region has the DNA TGTGCCAGCAGCTTAAACAGTTGGGGGGGAACGGGTTTGAACACTGAAGCTTTCTTT.

This chain links TRBV5-6 with TRBJ1-4; D uncertain. V was pared by 1 base and J by 4 bases, with 11 bases between. Germline values: CDR1 SGHDT, CDR2 YYEEEE. CDR3 length equals 15 residues. The CDR3 DNA is TGTGCCAGCAGCTTGTGGGGTTGGGGTAATGAAAAACTGTTTTTT. It specifies CASSLWGWGNEKLFF.

The chain employs TRBV6-6 and TRBJ1-2; 7 bases are a match to TRBD1. The trim removed 6 bases at V and 4 bases at J, leaving 8 bases unmatched. Germline CDR1 MNHNY, CDR2 SVGAGI (reference sequence). The CDR3 is 14 residues long. CDR3 loop: CASSQTGQSYGYTF. The CDR3 DNA follows: TGTGCCAGCAGCCAGACGGGACAGAGCTATGGCTACACCTTC.

V and J are TRBV4-2 and TRBJ2-1; TRBD2 matches at 10 bases. The CDR3 extends over 15 amino acids. Trimming at V came to 2 bases and at J to 15 bases, leaving 13 bases not matched to a gene. Germline assignment: CDR1 LGHNA and CDR2 YNFKEQ. The CDR3 sequence is CASSQTGTSVGSTFF. CDR3 bases: TGTGCCAGCAGCCAAACCGGGACTAGCGTCGGATCTACGTTCTTC.

The V gene is TRBV18, the J gene TRBJ2-1; no clear D. Germline CDR1 and CDR2: KGHSH and LQKENI. The V end lost 3 bases, the J end lost 5 bases, and 8 bases lay between the germline ends. The CDR3 totals 13 residues. This CDR3 reads CASSPSMDNEQFF. The DNA for the CDR3 is TGTGCCAGCTCACCGAGTATGGACAATGAGCAGTTCTTC.

The chain joins TRBV6-1 to TRBJ1-2; 8 bases line up with TRBD1. CDR3 length: 14 residues. The J segment lost 8 bases and the V segment lost 6 bases, leaving 11 bases of the junction unmatched. Germline assignment: CDR1 MNHNS and CDR2 SASEGT. The CDR3 DNA is TGTGCCAGCAGGAGACAGGGGTTGGTAGGAGGCTACACCTTC. Amino acid sequence: CASRRQGLVGGYTF.

This chain links TRBV5-1 with TRBJ2-5; D uncertain. The length of the CDR3 is 13 residues. CDR1 and CDR2 (germline): SGHRS, YFSETQ. The germline V and J ends were trimmed by 1 base and 5 bases, with 9 bases remaining between them. CDR3 protein: CASSLRVEETQYF. DNA for the CDR3: TGCGCCAGCAGCTTGAGGGTGGAGGAGACCCAGTACTTC.

The V call is TRBV5-1, the J call TRBJ2-1, with TRBD2 matching 9 bases. The CDR3 totals 16 residues. The germline gives CDR1 SGHRS, CDR2 YFSETQ. V lost 0 bases and J lost 3; bases outside the gene matches: 4. The CDR3 DNA reads TGCGCCAGCAGCTTGGTAGTTAGCGGGAGCTACAATGAGCAGTTCTTC. It codes for CASSLVVSGSYNEQFF.

The chain recombines TRBV10-3 with TRBJ2-3; 11 bases agree with TRBD2. V dropped 0 bases and J dropped 4; count of bases not matched to a gene: 6. Germline CDR1 is ENHRY and CDR2 is SYGVKD. This CDR3 comprises 17 residues. CDR3 loop: CAISESSPGLAADTQYF. In DNA form, the CDR3 reads TGTGCCATCAGTGAGTCTAGCCCGGGACTAGCGGCAGATACGCAGTATTTT.